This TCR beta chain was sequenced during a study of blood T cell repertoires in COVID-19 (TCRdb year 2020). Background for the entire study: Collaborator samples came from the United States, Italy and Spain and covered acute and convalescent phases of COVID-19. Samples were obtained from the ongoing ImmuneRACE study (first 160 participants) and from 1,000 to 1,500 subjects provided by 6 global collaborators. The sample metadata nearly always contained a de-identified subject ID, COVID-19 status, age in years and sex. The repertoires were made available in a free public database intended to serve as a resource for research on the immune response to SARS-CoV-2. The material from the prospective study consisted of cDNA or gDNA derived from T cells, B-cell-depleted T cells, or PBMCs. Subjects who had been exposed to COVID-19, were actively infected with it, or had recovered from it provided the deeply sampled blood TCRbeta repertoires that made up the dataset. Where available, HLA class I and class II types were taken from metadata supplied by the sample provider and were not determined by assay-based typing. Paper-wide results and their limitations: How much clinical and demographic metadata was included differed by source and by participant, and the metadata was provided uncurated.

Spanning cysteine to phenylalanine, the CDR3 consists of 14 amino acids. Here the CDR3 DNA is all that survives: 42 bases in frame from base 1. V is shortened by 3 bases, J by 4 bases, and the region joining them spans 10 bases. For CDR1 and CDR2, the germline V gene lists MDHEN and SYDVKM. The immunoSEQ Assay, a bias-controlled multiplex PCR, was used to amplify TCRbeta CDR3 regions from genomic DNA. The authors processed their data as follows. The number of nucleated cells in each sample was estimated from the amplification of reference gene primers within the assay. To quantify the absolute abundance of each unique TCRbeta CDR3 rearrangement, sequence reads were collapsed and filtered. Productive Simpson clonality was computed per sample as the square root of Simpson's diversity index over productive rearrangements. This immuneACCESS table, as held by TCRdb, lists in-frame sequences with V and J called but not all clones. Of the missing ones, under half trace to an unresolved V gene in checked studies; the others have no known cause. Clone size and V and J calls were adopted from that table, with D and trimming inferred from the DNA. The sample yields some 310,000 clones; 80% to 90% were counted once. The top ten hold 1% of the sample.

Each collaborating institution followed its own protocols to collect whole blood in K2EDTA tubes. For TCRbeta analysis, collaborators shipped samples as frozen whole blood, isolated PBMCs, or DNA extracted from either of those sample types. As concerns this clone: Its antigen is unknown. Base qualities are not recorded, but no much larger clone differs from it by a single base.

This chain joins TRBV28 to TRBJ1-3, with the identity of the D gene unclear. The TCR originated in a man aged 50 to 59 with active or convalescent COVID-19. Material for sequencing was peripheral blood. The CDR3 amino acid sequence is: CASSLRPWGNTIYF. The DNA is TGTGCCAGCAGTTTGAGGCCGTGGGGAAACACCATATATTTT.